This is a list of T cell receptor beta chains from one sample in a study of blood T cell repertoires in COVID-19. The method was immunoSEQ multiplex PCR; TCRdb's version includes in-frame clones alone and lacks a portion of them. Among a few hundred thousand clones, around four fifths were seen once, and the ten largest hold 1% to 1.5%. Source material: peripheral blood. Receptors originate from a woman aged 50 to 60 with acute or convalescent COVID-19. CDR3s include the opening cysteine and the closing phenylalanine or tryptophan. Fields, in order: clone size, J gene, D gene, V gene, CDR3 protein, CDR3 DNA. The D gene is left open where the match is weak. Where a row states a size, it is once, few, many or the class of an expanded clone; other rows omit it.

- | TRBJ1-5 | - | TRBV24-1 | CATSDYNQPQHF | TGTGCCACCAGTGACTACAATCAGCCCCAGCATTTT
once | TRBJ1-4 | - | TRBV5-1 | CASRQLESTNEKLFF | TGCGCCAGCAGGCAACTAGAGTCGACTAATGAAAAACTGTTTTTT
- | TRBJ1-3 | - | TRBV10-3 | CAISQGFSGNTIYF | TGTGCCATCAGTCAGGGGTTCTCTGGAAACACCATATATTTT
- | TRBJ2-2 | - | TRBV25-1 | CASTSAESNTGELFF | TGTGCCAGCACTTCGGCGGAGTCGAACACCGGGGAGCTGTTTTTT
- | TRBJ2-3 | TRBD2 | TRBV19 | CASSILGGGVDTQYF | TGTGCCAGTAGTATCCTAGGCGGGGGGGTAGATACGCAGTATTTT
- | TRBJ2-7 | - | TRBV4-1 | CASSQDSASARYEQYF | TGCGCCAGCAGCCAAGACAGTGCTAGCGCTAGGTACGAGCAGTACTTC
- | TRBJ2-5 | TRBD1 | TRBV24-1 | CATSGGTGGVQETQYF | TGTGCCACCAGTGGCGGGACAGGTGGGGTTCAAGAGACCCAGTACTTC
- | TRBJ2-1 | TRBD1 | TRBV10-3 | CASRQGLDNEQFF | TGTGCCAGCAGACAGGGTCTGGACAATGAGCAGTTCTTC
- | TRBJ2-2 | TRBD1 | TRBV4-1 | CASSPGQGANTGELFF | TGCGCCAGCAGCCCCGGACAGGGGGCGAACACCGGGGAGCTGTTTTTT
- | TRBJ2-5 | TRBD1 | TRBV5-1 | CASSLGQGSQETQYF | TGCGCCAGCAGCTTGGGACAGGGCTCCCAAGAGACCCAGTACTTC
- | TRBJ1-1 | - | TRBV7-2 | CASSYEGGRNTEAFF | TGTGCCAGCAGCTACGAGGGGGGGCGGAACACTGAAGCTTTCTTT
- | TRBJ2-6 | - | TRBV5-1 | CASSPPSNSGANVLTF | TGCGCCAGCAGCCCACCTTCTAACTCTGGGGCCAACGTCCTGACTTTC
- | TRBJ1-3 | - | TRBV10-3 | CAISESAPAGNTIYF | TGTGCCATCAGTGAGTCAGCCCCGGCTGGAAACACCATATATTTT
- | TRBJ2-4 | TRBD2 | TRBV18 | CASSPSWEGNIQYF | TGTGCCAGCTCACCTAGCTGGGAGGGAAACATTCAGTACTTC
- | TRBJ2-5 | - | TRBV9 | CASSPSEIRGQETQYF | TGTGCCAGCAGCCCCTCTGAAATCCGGGGACAAGAGACCCAGTACTTC
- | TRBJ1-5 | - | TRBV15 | CATSRRERSNQPQHF | TGTGCCACCAGCCGCAGGGAAAGGAGCAATCAGCCCCAGCATTTT
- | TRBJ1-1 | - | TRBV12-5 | CASGLRGGDTEAFF | TGTGCTAGTGGTCTAAGGGGAGGGGACACTGAAGCTTTCTTT
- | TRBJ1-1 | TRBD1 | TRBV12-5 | CASGLVAQRDRLMNTEAFF | TGTGCTAGTGGTTTGGTAGCCCAGAGGGACAGACTCATGAACACTGAAGCTTTCTTT
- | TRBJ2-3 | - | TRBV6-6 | CASSYQGAGTDTQYF | TGTGCCAGCAGTTACCAGGGTGCAGGCACAGATACGCAGTATTTT
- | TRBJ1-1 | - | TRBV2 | CASSRDWNTEAFF | TGTGCCAGCAGTCGGGACTGGAACACTGAAGCTTTCTTT
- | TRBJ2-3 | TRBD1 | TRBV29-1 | CSVLTPGTGSDTQYF | TGCAGCGTCCTTACTCCCGGGACAGGGTCTGATACGCAGTATTTT
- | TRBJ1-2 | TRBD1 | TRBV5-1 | CASSYFTTGAPNYGYTF | TGCGCCAGCAGCTATTTCACCACAGGGGCTCCGAACTATGGCTACACCTTC
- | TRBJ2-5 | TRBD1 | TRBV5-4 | CASRLGQQETQYF | TGTGCCAGCAGGTTGGGACAGCAAGAGACCCAGTACTTC
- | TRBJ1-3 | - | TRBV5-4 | CASRWDFGNTIYF | TGTGCCAGCAGGTGGGACTTTGGAAACACCATATATTTT
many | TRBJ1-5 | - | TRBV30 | CAWSALGGGNQPQHF | TGTGCCTGGAGTGCCCTGGGGGGGGGCAATCAGCCCCAGCATTTT
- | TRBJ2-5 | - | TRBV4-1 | CASSQEPQISTGRGTQYF | TGCGCCAGCAGCCAAGAACCGCAAATTTCGACAGGGCGGGGGACCCAGTACTTC
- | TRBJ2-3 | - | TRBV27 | CASSPLDLVDTQYF | TGTGCCAGCAGTCCACTGGACTTAGTTGATACGCAGTATTTT
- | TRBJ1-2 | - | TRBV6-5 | CASSYSQGNYGYTF | TGTGCCAGCAGTTACTCGCAGGGGAACTATGGCTACACCTTC
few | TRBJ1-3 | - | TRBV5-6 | CASSLNRRLAYSGNTIYF | TGTGCCAGCAGCTTAAACAGACGTCTCGCCTATTCTGGAAACACCATATATTTT
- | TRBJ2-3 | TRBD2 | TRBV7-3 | CASSSSGSRPDTQYF | TGTGCCAGCAGCTCTAGCGGGAGTCGGCCAGATACGCAGTATTTT
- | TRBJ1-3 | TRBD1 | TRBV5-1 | CASSFDRAGNTIYF | TGCGCCAGCAGCTTCGACAGGGCCGGAAACACCATATATTTT
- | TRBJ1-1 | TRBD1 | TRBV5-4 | CASSSNRGQDEAFF | TGTGCCAGCAGCTCGAACAGGGGGCAGGATGAAGCTTTCTTT
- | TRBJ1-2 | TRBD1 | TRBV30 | CAWSQSRDRGWTF | TGTGCCTGGAGCCAGTCCCGGGACAGGGGGTGGACCTTC
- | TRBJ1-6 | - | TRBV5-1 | CASSPERADSPLHF | TGCGCCAGCAGCCCCGAGCGGGCGGATTCACCCCTCCACTTT
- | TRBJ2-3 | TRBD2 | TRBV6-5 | CASTLLAGGSDTQYF | TGTGCCAGCACCCTCCTAGCGGGGGGGTCAGATACGCAGTATTTT
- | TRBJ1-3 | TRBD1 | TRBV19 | CASSGGGIGNTIYF | TGTGCCAGTAGTGGAGGGGGCATCGGAAACACCATATATTTT
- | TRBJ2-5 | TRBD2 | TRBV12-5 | CASGLGLAGETQYF | TGTGCTAGTGGTTTGGGACTAGCGGGAGAGACCCAGTACTTC
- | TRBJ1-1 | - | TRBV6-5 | CASSRLPGSEAFF | TGTGCCAGCAGTCGCCTACCGGGGTCTGAAGCTTTCTTT
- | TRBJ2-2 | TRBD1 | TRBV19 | CASTPRQGGGELFF | TGTGCCAGTACTCCCCGACAGGGTGGCGGGGAGCTGTTTTTT
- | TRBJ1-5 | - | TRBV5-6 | CASSLGWADYSNQPQHF | TGTGCCAGCAGCTTGGGGTGGGCAGACTATAGCAATCAGCCCCAGCATTTT
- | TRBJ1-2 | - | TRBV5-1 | CASSFSGSANYGYTF | TGCGCCAGCAGCTTTTCAGGTTCAGCTAACTATGGCTACACCTTC
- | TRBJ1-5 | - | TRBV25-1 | CASSRQLDEPQHF | TGTGCCAGCAGCCGACAGCTTGATGAGCCCCAGCATTTT
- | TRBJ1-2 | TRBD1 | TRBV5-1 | CASSRSGGTGGYTF | TGCGCCAGCAGTCGGTCAGGGGGCACGGGTGGCTACACCTTC
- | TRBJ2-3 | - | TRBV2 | CASSDGDTQYF | TGTGCCAGCAGTGACGGAGATACGCAGTATTTT
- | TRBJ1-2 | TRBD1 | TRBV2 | CASSVRQGDGYTF | TGTGCCAGCAGTGTTAGACAGGGGGACGGCTACACCTTC
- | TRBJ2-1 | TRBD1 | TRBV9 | CASSSGQGIEQFF | TGTGCCAGCAGCTCGGGACAGGGGATTGAGCAGTTCTTC
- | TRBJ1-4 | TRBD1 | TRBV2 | CASSEAQGANEKLFF | TGTGCCAGCAGTGAAGCACAGGGGGCTAATGAAAAACTGTTTTTT
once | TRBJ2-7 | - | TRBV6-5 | CASSDRAGSEQYF | TGTGCCAGCAGCGACCGGGCGGGAAGCGAGCAGTACTTC
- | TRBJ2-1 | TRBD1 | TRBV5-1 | CASSAPGQGANNEQFF | TGCGCCAGCAGCGCCCCGGGACAGGGGGCGAACAATGAGCAGTTCTTC
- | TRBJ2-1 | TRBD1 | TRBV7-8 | CASSLDRGNYNEQFF | TGTGCCAGCAGCCTCGACAGGGGGAACTACAATGAGCAGTTCTTC